The 13 T cell receptor beta chains presented below share a single source sample, sequenced in a study of PD-1 blockade in classical Hodgkin lymphoma. Each patient's relapse followed autologous stem cell transplantation, and brentuximab vedotin exposure varied. TCRdb's table, derived via immunoSEQ multiplex PCR, lists solely in-frame clones and lacks some. The sample has roughly 41,000 clones, around 88% seen once. Sequenced here: peripheral blood mononuclear cells (PBMCs), sampled before the second cycle of nivolumab. These receptors were obtained from a human donor with classical Hodgkin lymphoma.

On this clone: The likely explanation is a read error, given a far larger clone one base away. DNA for the CDR3: TGTGCCAGCAGTGAGTCGGGCCTAGCCACCGAGCAGTACTTC. Protein: CASSESGLATEQYF. The rearrangement links TRBV6-6 to TRBJ2-7; D might be TRBD2 (5 bases). Germline V gene data show CDR1 as MNHNY and CDR2 as SVGAGI (reference sequence). V was cut by 5 bases and J by 6 bases, with 17 bases left in between. This CDR3 comprises 14 residues.

The chain recombines TRBV9 with TRBJ2-1; possible D gene TRBD2, 5 bases. Germline values: CDR1 SGDLS, CDR2 YYNGEE. Trimming left V 0 bases short and J 6 bases short, with 7 bases between. The CDR3 totals 13 residues. Here the CDR3 DNA reads TGTGCCAGCAGCGTAGGAGGAGGCAATGAGCAGTTCTTC. It encodes CASSVGGGNEQFF.

The J gene is TRBJ2-3, the V gene TRBV5-6; D possibly uses TRBD1 or TRBD2 (5 bases each). The CDR3 runs 15 residues. Germline lookup yields CDR1 SGHDT and CDR2 YYEEEE. The ends were cut back, 4 bases at V and 7 bases at J, with 19 bases in the middle. CDR3 sequence reads: CASSISGTYNHTQYF. The CDR3 DNA reads as TGTGCCAGCAGCATTTCCGGGACCTATAATCATACGCAGTATTTT.

The J gene is TRBJ1-1, the V gene TRBV6-5; no clear D. The CDR3 has 12 amino acids. CDR1 and CDR2 from the germline V gene are MNHEY and SVGAGI. Trimming removed 7 bases from V and 8 bases from J, with 14 bases in between. The chain's CDR3 is CASNTGESEAFF. The CDR3 region has the DNA TGTGCCAGCAATACTGGAGAATCGGAAGCTTTCTTT.

The V and J genes are TRBV5-1 and TRBJ2-6; no clear D gene. This CDR3 has 16 residues. Germline CDR1 reads SGHRS; CDR2 reads YFSETQ. Trimming cost V 0 bases and J 0 bases, with 7 bases left between them. CDR3 DNA: TGCGCCAGCAGCTTGGCCGTGGACTCTGGGGCCAACGTCCTGACTTTC. Protein product: CASSLAVDSGANVLTF.

The chain has TRBV19 and TRBJ1-5; D ambiguous. Germline V CDR1 and CDR2: LNHDA, SQIVND (reference sequence). Trimming took 3 bases from V and 9 from J, leaving 9 bases between them. The CDR3 is 12 residues long. For the CDR3, the DNA is TGTGCCAGTAGTATGGGCGGTGGGCCCCAGCATTTT. Its translation is CASSMGGGPQHF.

The CDR3 protein is CASSYGTEPHNTQYF. The CDR3 nucleotides are TGTGCCAGCAGCTACGGGACGGAGCCACATAATACGCAGTATTTT. The chain couples TRBV6-5 to TRBJ2-3; D may match TRBD1 or TRBD2 (5 bases each). V lost 6 bases and J lost 7, with 20 bases in between. The CDR3 spans 15 residues. Per germline, CDR1 MNHEY and CDR2 SVGAGI.

The rearrangement joins TRBV21-1 to TRBJ2-2; the table's TRBD1 call for D was not verified on the DNA. TRBV21-1 is a pseudogene locus. CDR3 size: 17 residues. The CDR3 bases are TGTGCCAGCAGCAGCCTGAGGACAGGGAATTTCACCGGGGAGCTGTTTTTT. Its protein is CASSSLRTGNFTGELFF.

This clone was counted a single time. The chain combines TRBV4-1 with TRBJ2-7; 7 bases agree with TRBD2. This CDR3 contains 15 residues. J lost 4 bases, V lost 1 base, and 7 bases had no gene match. Germline V gene data show CDR1 as MGHRA and CDR2 as YSYEKL. The CDR3 loop is CASSQAIAGLYEQYF. CDR3 bases: TGCGCCAGCAGCCAAGCCATAGCGGGCTTGTACGAGCAGTACTTC.

The genes are TRBV5-4 and TRBJ2-7, with 9 nucleotides matching TRBD1. CDR1 SGHNT and CDR2 YYREEE come from the germline V gene (reference sequence). CDR3 size: 14 residues. V trimming: 4 bases; J trimming: 1 base; junction bases outside the gene matches: 3. The CDR3 reads CASSPDRGSYEQYF. The CDR3, as DNA: TGTGCCAGCAGCCCGGACAGGGGTTCCTACGAGCAGTACTTC.

The chain employs TRBV4-1 and TRBJ2-7, with D maybe TRBD2 (6 bases). Germline assignment: CDR1 MGHRA and CDR2 YSYEKL. This CDR3 contains 16 residues. V lost 4 bases and J 2 bases, leaving 18 bases between the germline ends. CDR3 DNA: TGCGCCAGCAGCCTCCGGATATTGGCGGGAACCTACGAGCAGTACTTC. This sequence encodes CASSLRILAGTYEQYF.

Written as DNA, the CDR3 is TGTGCCAGCAGCCCCTGGCGCTCGGTGGAGGAGCAGTACTTC. Amino acids: CASSPWRSVEEQYF. The chain links TRBV5-4 to TRBJ2-5, with a weak D call TRBD2 (5 bases). Trimming shortened V by 4 bases and J by 11 bases, and 21 bases separated the two germline ends. This CDR3 comprises 14 residues. The germline V gene has CDR1 SGHNT and CDR2 YYREEE (reference sequence). Using reference TRBV5-4 and TRBJ2-5 for the parts outside the CDR3, the full variable domain is ETGVTQSPTHLIKTRGQQVTLRCSSQSGHNTVSWYQQALGQGPQFIFQYYREEENGRGNFPPRFSGLQFPNYSSELNVNALELDDSALYLCASSPWRSVEEQYFGPGTRLLVL.

The J gene is TRBJ2-1, the V gene TRBV30; D not certain. Trimming took 5 bases from V and 5 from J, leaving 7 bases between them. CDR3 size: 11 residues. From germline, CDR1 is GTSNPN and CDR2 SVGIG (reference sequence). The CDR3 loop is CAWDPHNEQFF. As DNA, the CDR3 is TGTGCCTGGGACCCCCACAATGAGCAGTTCTTC.